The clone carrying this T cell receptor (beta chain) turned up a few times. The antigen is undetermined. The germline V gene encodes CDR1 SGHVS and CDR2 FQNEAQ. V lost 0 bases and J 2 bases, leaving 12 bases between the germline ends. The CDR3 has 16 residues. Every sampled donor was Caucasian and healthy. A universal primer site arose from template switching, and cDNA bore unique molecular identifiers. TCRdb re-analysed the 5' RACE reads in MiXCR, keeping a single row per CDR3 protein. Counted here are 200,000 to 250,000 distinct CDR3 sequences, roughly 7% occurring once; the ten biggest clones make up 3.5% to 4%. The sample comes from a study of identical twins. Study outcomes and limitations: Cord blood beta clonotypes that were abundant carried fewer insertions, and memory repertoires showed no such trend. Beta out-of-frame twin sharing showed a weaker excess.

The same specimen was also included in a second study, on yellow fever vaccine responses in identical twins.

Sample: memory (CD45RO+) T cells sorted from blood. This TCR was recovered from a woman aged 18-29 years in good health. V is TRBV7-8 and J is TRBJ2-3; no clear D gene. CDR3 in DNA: TGTGCCAGCAGCTTAGCGATCCCCGCCAACACAGATACGCAGTATTTT. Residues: CASSLAIPANTDTQYF.